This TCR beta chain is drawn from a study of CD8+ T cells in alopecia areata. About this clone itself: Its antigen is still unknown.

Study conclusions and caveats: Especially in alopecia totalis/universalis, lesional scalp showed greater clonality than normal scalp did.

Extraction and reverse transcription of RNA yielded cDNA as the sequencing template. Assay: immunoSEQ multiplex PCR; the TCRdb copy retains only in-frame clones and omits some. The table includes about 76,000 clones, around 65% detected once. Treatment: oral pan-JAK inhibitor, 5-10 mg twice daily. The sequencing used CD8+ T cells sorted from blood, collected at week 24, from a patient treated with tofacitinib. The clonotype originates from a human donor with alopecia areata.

CDR3 in amino acids: CASSVEQAGVHNEQFF. The CDR3 bases are TGTGCCAGCAGCGTAGAGCAGGCTGGGGTACACAATGAGCAGTTCTTC. The chain is built from TRBV9 and TRBJ2-1; no firm D call. V lost 0 bases and J lost 5, with 15 bases in between. The CDR3 is 16 residues long. The V gene's germline CDR1 is SGDLS and CDR2 YYNGEE.